This T cell receptor beta chain was recovered during a study of read filtering for tumor transcriptome and immune sequencing. Study overall: Patients were 17 to 20 male and 11 to 15 female, mean age 65.9 years, range roughly 47 to 85. Fewer than 10 patients were R-ISS I, about 16 were R-ISS II, about seven were R-ISS III. Study-wide findings and caveats: In IR-seq, single-read clonotypes were roughly 80% of clonotypes but approximately 3.5% of reads.

V lost 5 bases to trimming and J lost 4 bases, with 8 bases between them. CDR3 length: 13 amino acids. Germline-derived CDR1 and CDR2 are LNHDA and SQIVND (reference sequence). Sampling of bone marrow took place during active disease in every patient. This library used around 0.4 ug RNA and molecular barcoded adaptors spanning alpha/delta and beta/gamma chains. TCRdb re-derived calls from the reads in MiXCR, one entry per CDR3 protein. Of some 140,000 distinct CDR3 sequences in the sample, roughly 13% were seen once. A remark on this clonotype: Its target is not known.

The V call is TRBV19, the J call TRBJ2-2; D perhaps matches TRBD2 (5 bases). Sequencing input: a population of CD138-negative cells sorted from bone marrow. This clonotype originated in a donor over 35 with multiple myeloma. The CDR3: CASSLRVTGELFF. CDR3 bases: TGTGCCAGTAGTCTGCGGGTCACCGGGGAGCTGTTTTTT.